The source of this TCR beta chain is a study of vaccination effects on CD4 cells after COVID-19. The germline V gene encodes CDR1 LGHDT and CDR2 YNNKEL (reference sequence). V was clipped by 0 bases and J by 2 bases; unmatched bases: 7. The CDR3 runs to 18 residues. Sequencing was preceded by expansion of antigen-specific CD4+ T cells with viral peptide pools in the ViraFEST assay. After more than 8 days in culture, the CD4+ T cells were isolated. Participants received two doses of either the BNT162b2 or mRNA-1273 vaccine. In culture with roughly 10 IU/ml IL-2 and about 10 ug/ml peptides, PBMC were grown at a few million per well. Assay: immunoSEQ multiplex PCR; the TCRdb copy retains only in-frame clones and omits some. The repertoire holds 30,000 or so clones, less than 85% seen once, with about 9.4% in the top ten. About this clone: The antigen remains unidentified.

This clonotype was sampled from a human donor who received a COVID-19 vaccine. The specimen was CD4+ T cells from PBMCs cultured with HCoV-NL63 spike peptides, collected after COVID-19 vaccination. The rearrangement joins TRBV3-1 (or the pseudogene TRBV3-2) to TRBJ2-6, with TRBD1 identical over 7 bases. CDR3: CASSQERTGGTGANVLTF. The CDR3 bases are TGTGCCAGCAGCCAAGAGCGGACAGGCGGAACTGGGGCCAACGTCCTGACTTTC.